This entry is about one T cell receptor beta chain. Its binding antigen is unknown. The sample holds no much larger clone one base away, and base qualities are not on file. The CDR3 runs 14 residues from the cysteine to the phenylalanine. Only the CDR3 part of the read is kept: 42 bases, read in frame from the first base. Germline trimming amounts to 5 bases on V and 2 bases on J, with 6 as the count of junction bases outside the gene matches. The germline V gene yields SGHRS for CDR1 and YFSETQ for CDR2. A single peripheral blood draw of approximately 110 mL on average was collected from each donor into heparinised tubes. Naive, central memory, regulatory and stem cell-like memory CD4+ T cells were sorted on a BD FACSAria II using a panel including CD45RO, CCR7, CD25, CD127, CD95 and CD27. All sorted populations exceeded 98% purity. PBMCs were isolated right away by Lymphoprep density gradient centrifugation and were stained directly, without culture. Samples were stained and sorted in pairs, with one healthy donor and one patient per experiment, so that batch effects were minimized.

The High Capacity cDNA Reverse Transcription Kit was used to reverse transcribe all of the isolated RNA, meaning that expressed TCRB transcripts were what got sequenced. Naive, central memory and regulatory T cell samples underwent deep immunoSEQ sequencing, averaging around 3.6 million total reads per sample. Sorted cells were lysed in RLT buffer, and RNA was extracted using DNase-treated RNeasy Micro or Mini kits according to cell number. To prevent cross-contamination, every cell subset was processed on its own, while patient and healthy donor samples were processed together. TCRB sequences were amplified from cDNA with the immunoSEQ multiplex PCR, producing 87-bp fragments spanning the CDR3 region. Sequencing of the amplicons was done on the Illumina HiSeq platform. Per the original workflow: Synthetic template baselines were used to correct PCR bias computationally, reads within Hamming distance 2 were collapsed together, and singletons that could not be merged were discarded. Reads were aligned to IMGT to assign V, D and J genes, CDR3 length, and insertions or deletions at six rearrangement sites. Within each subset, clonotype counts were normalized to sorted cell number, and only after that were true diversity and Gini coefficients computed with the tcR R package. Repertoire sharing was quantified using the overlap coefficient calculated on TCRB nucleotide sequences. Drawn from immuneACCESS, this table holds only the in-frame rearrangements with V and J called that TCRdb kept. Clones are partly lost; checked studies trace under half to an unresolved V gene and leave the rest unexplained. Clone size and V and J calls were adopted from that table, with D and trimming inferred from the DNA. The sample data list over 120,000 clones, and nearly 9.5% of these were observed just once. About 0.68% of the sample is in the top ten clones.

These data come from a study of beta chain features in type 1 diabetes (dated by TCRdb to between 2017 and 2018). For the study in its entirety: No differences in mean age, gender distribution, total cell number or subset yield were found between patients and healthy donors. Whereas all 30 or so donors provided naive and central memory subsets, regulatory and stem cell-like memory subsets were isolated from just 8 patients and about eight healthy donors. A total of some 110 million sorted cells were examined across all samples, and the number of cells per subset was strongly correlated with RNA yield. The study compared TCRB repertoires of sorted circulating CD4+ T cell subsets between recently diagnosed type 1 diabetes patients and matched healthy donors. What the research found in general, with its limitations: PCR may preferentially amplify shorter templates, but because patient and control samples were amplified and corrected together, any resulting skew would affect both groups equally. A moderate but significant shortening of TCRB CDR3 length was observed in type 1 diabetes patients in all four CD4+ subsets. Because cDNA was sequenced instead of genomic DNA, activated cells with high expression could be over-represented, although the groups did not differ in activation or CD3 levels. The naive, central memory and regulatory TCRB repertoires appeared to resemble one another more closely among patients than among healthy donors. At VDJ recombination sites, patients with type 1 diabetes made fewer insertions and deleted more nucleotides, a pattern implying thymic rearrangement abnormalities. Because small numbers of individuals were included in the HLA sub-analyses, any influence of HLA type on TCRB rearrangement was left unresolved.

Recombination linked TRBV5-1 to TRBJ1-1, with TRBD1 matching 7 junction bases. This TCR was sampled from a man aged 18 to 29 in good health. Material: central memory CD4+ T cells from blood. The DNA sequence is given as TGCGCCAGCAGACCGACAGGGAAAAACACTGAAGCTTTCTTT. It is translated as CASRPTGKNTEAFF.